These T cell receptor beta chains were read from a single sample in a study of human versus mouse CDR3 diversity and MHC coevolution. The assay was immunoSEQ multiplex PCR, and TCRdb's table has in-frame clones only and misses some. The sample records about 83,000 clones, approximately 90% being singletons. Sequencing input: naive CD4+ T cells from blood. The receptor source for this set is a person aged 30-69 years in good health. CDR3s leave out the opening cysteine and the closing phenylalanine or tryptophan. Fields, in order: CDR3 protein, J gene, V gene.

ASSNQIRGHLNTEAF TRBJ1-1 TRBV21-1
ASSSGQLQYNEQF TRBJ2-1 TRBV5-1
ASSRRQGTVTEAF TRBJ1-1 TRBV18
ASSPRTVLNSPLH TRBJ1-6 TRBV18
ASRRGQNTGELF TRBJ2-2 TRBV2
ASSPRAGGGNTIY TRBJ1-3 TRBV11-2
ASSLGGGPYEQY TRBJ2-7 TRBV11-1
ASTSGRADGELF TRBJ2-2 TRBV2
ASSLGQSGEQY TRBJ2-7 TRBV5-1
ASSYSRQSMNTEAF TRBJ1-1 TRBV6-6
ASSLGAGGPGDTQY TRBJ2-3 TRBV5-4
ATSPPGGTQNGYT TRBJ1-2 TRBV15
ASSLGGGNQPQH TRBJ1-5 TRBV28
ASSQGTGTGKVDQY TRBJ2-7 TRBV4-1
ALNRGQEKLF TRBJ1-4 TRBV30
ASSLGPANLYNEQF TRBJ2-1 TRBV7-9
ASSTGLAGTKETQY TRBJ2-5 TRBV5-4
AWSWGRQGSDQPQH TRBJ1-5 TRBV30
ASSIDRENTEAF TRBJ1-1 TRBV19
ASSPWTSGGLQETQY TRBJ2-5 TRBV19
ASSSFNSGGTEAF TRBJ1-1 TRBV7-9
ASSLVAGSGNTIY TRBJ1-3 TRBV5-1
ASSPGGGRAERLQH TRBJ1-5 TRBV19
ASSSPAEPNEQF TRBJ2-1 TRBV5-1
ASSPGQAKNIQY TRBJ2-4 TRBV14
ASSSPGQVNTGELF TRBJ2-2 TRBV28
ASSVGSSYNSPLH TRBJ1-6 TRBV2
ASSPRDFYNEQF TRBJ2-1 TRBV7-8
ASSNPRGSEAF TRBJ1-1 TRBV7-6
ASSLAGTSGIGVTDTQY TRBJ2-3 TRBV5-1
ASSPGRGRTNEKLF TRBJ1-4 TRBV7-9
ASSTGSTDTQY TRBJ2-3 TRBV6-4
ASRSSQGGNEQF TRBJ2-1 TRBV18
ASSYSQGVSYEQY TRBJ2-7 TRBV6-6
AISESEGGTEAF TRBJ1-1 TRBV10-3
ASSIEGGKEKLF TRBJ1-4 TRBV19
AWSIPRDRGSYTGELF TRBJ2-2 TRBV30
ASSLRQSRETQY TRBJ2-5 TRBV7-3
ASRPLAGEAGELF TRBJ2-2 TRBV6-4
ASSPRVGSETHNEQF TRBJ2-1 TRBV5-1
ASSLWTSGGAGREQY TRBJ2-7 TRBV5-1
ASSRSGGQEQF TRBJ2-1 TRBV7-2
ASSLRLAGGYNEQF TRBJ2-1 TRBV7-2
ASRVSGASSNEQF TRBJ2-1 TRBV6-4
ASSNLAGGYEQY TRBJ2-7 TRBV11-2
ASSPGGNTEAF TRBJ1-1 TRBV18
SAGRTGRGGDTQY TRBJ2-3 TRBV29-1
ASSLREGPYNEQF TRBJ2-1 TRBV5-4
ASSEEQGAGANYGYT TRBJ1-2 TRBV2
ASSKGVGSYNEQF TRBJ2-1 TRBV19